A single sample gave rise to the 14 T cell receptor beta chains below, sequenced in a study of blood T cell repertoires in COVID-19. Clones were read by immunoSEQ multiplex PCR, and TCRdb kept only the in-frame ones, dropping some. Of roughly 240,000 clones detected, more than 75% appear once; the ten largest clones hold approximately 6%. Sequencing used peripheral blood. These receptors originate from an elderly woman with COVID-19, enrolled during active disease.

The chain is built from TRBV28 and TRBJ1-6; 9 bases agree with TRBD1. The CDR3 length is 15 residues. CDR1 is MDHEN, CDR2 SYDVKM, per germline. The V gene end was trimmed by 9 bases and the J gene end by 10 bases; junction bases not matched to a gene: 13. CDR3 amino acids: CASLTLGQGRSPLHF. The CDR3 DNA reads TGTGCCAGTCTAACCCTGGGACAGGGCAGATCACCCCTCCACTTT.

The rearrangement uses TRBV7-2 and TRBJ1-4; D is uncertain. CDR3 length: 14 residues. Germline V gene sequence: CDR1 SGHTA, CDR2 FQGNSA. V was clipped by 2 bases and J by 0 bases, with 4 bases between them. CDR3 sequence: CASSLRATNEKLFF. CDR3 sequence (DNA): TGTGCCAGCAGCTTACGCGCAACTAATGAAAAACTGTTTTTT.

The V and J genes are TRBV5-1 and TRBJ1-2; D is perhaps TRBD1 (6 bases). V lost 8 bases to trimming and J lost 4 bases, with 15 bases between them. This CDR3 is built from 13 residues. Germline V gives CDR1 SGHRS, CDR2 YFSETQ. This CDR3 is CASGQGLGYGYTF. CDR3 DNA: TGCGCCAGTGGCCAGGGGCTGGGCTATGGCTACACCTTC.

The genes are TRBV5-1 and TRBJ1-5, with 8 bases that match TRBD1. Germline CDR1 is SGHRS and CDR2 is YFSETQ. The junction had 6 bases not matched to a gene; V was cut back by 4 bases and J by 3 bases. This CDR3 has 15 amino acids. The CDR3 here is CASSPGQADNQPQHF. CDR3 DNA sequence: TGCGCCAGCAGCCCGGGACAGGCCGACAATCAGCCCCAGCATTTT.

This clone was seen only once. The chain employs TRBV24-1 and TRBJ1-2; the D is unclear. Germline CDR1 is KGHDR and CDR2 is SFDVKD. Trimming left V 3 bases short and J 4 bases short, with 11 bases between. This CDR3 has 14 amino acids. CDR3 in DNA: TGTGCCACCAGTGATATTGGCACCAGCTATGGCTACACCTTC. Protein sequence: CATSDIGTSYGYTF.

The genes are TRBV7-2 and TRBJ2-3; the D gene is possibly TRBD2 (5 bases). Trimming removed 6 bases from V and 3 bases from J, with 13 bases in between. CDR1 is SGHTA and CDR2 is FQGNSA in the germline V gene. The CDR3 has 14 amino acids. CDR3 coding DNA: TGTGCCAGCAGGTCTCGCCCGGGAACAGATACGCAGTATTTT. As protein: CASRSRPGTDTQYF. Complete variable domain (other parts from reference TRBV7-2 and TRBJ2-3): GAGVSQSPSNKVTEKGKDVELRCDPISGHTALYWYRQSLGQGLEFLIYFQGNSAPDKSGLPSDRFSAERTGGSVSTLTIQRTQQEDSAVYLCASRSRPGTDTQYFGPGTRLTVL.

The chain joins TRBV3-1 (or the pseudogene TRBV3-2) to TRBJ2-6, with 7 bases aligning to TRBD2. Germline lookup yields CDR1 LGHDT and CDR2 YNNKEL (reference sequence). With V trimmed by 4 bases and J by 0 bases, 6 bases remained unmatched. The CDR3 extends over 17 amino acids. The CDR3 region has the DNA TGTGCCAGCAGCCGCGGGAGCAGGGCCTCTGGGGCCAACGTCCTGACTTTC. Amino acid sequence: CASSRGSRASGANVLTF.

This clone appeared once. In DNA form, the CDR3 reads TGCGCCAGCAGCGACCCAGGGAAGACTGAAGCTTTCTTT. This sequence encodes CASSDPGKTEAFF. The rearrangement links TRBV5-1 to TRBJ1-1, with a weak D call TRBD1 (5 bases). The CDR3 length is 13 residues. Trimming removed 4 bases from V and 5 bases from J, with 12 bases in between. In germline, CDR1 is SGHRS, CDR2 YFSETQ.

The rearrangement uses TRBV6-5 and TRBJ1-1; the match to TRBD1 covers 9 bases. The germline V gene encodes CDR1 MNHEY and CDR2 SVGAGI. Trimming at V came to 7 bases and at J to 11 bases, leaving 11 bases not matched to a gene. The CDR3 runs 13 residues. The CDR3 coding sequence is TGTGCCAGCACCCCCGGGACAGGGATGAGCGCTTTCTTT. Translated, it gives CASTPGTGMSAFF.

The rearrangement links TRBV3-1 (or the pseudogene TRBV3-2) to TRBJ1-3; D possibly corresponds to TRBD1 (5 bases). The CDR3 sequence is 15 residues long. Per germline, CDR1 LGHDT and CDR2 YNNKEL (reference sequence). The V and J ends lost 0 bases and 8 bases respectively, with 14 bases between them. The CDR3 nucleotides are TGTGCCAGCAGCCAAGAGGCAGGGTTGAGAGACACCATATATTTT. Translation gives CASSQEAGLRDTIYF.

V is TRBV6-1 and J is TRBJ2-6, with D possibly TRBD1 on 5 matching bases. The germline V gene has CDR1 MNHNS and CDR2 SASEGT. The CDR3 consists of 15 residues. The germline V and J ends were trimmed by 3 bases and 0 bases, with 6 bases remaining between them. As DNA, the CDR3 is TGTGCCAGCAGTGAGCAGGGCTCTGGGGCCAACGTCCTGACTTTC. This encodes CASSEQGSGANVLTF.

The chain recombines TRBV28 with TRBJ1-1, with D possibly TRBD1 on 5 matching bases. V dropped 3 bases and J dropped 8 bases, with 22 bases sitting between them. Germline CDR1 reads MDHEN; CDR2 reads SYDVKM. The CDR3 runs 16 residues. The CDR3 nucleotides read TGTGCCAGCAGTTTTTGGTCAGGTGCGTCAGGGAGGGAAGCTTTCTTT. The encoded protein is CASSFWSGASGREAFF.

J is TRBJ1-1 and V is TRBV4-3, with D perhaps TRBD1 (5 bases). V lost 1 base to trimming and J lost 3 bases, with 15 bases between them. Germline V CDR1 and CDR2: LGHNA, YSLEER. The CDR3 runs 16 residues. CDR3 coding DNA: TGCGCCAGCAGCCAAGGGAGTACGGGGGGTCACACTGAAGCTTTCTTT. Its protein is CASSQGSTGGHTEAFF.

The chain links TRBV3-1 (or the pseudogene TRBV3-2) to TRBJ1-4; the D gene is possibly TRBD1 (6 bases). Trimming shortened V by 4 bases and J by 11 bases, and 17 bases separated the two germline ends. Per the germline V gene, CDR1 is LGHDT and CDR2 is YNNKEL (reference sequence). CDR3 length: 14 residues. CDR3 amino acids: CASSLRAGQGKLFF. The CDR3 coding sequence is TGTGCCAGCAGCCTCCGCGCGGGTCAGGGGAAACTGTTTTTT.